Listed below are T cell receptor beta chains from one sample, sequenced in a study of post-analysis software for immune sequencing data. From the PCR reads, TCRdb called clonotypes with MiXCR, one entry per CDR3 protein. The sample lists hundreds of thousands of distinct CDR3 sequences; 55% to 60% were seen once. The sample consisted of blood. These receptors were obtained from a girl aged 2-10 years with multiple sclerosis. The CDR3 runs from the conserved cysteine through the conserved F or W. The D gene is left open where the match is weak. Clone size is shown for a subset of rows, as once, few, many or a class of expanded clone.

>15|TRBJ1-1|NA|NA|TRBV20-1
CSARGSSYPNTEAFF
TGCAGTGCTAGGGGCAGTAGTTACCCCAACACTGAAGCTTTCTTT
>15|TRBJ2-5|NA|few|TRBV4-1
CASSQEVPGVETQYF
TGCGCCAGCAGCCAAGAAGTACCGGGAGTGGAGACCCAGTACTTC
>15|TRBJ1-6|NA|NA|TRBV6-5
CASSYSGRSESPLHF
TGTGCCAGCAGTTACTCGGGGAGATCGGAGTCACCCCTCCACTTT
>16|TRBJ2-1|TRBD2|few|TRBV20-1
CSATLLAGNTYNEQFF
TGCAGTGCTACCTTATTAGCGGGAAATACCTACAATGAGCAGTTCTTC
>13|TRBJ2-5|TRBD2|NA|TRBV12-3/TRBV12-4
CASSRTSGGREYF
TGTGCCAGCAGTCGGACTAGCGGGGGGCGGGAGTACTTC
>17|TRBJ2-3|TRBD2|NA|TRBV11-2
CVSSPLGSGAFTDTQYF
TGTGTCAGCAGCCCCCTTGGTAGCGGGGCTTTCACAGATACGCAGTATTTT
>16|TRBJ2-3|TRBD2|NA|TRBV7-2
CASSLGRGTSTDTQYF
TGTGCCAGCAGCTTAGGGCGGGGGACTAGCACAGATACGCAGTATTTT
>12|TRBJ2-4|NA|few|TRBV6-5
CASSYSGDIQYF
TGTGCCAGCAGTTACTCGGGTGACATTCAGTACTTC
>15|TRBJ2-3|TRBD2|once|TRBV20-1
CSARDSGLGTDTQYF
TGCAGTGCTAGAGATTCGGGACTAGGGACAGATACGCAGTATTTT
>13|TRBJ2-3|NA|NA|TRBV10-3
CAINSGSTDTQYF
TGTGCCATCAATAGCGGCAGCACAGATACGCAGTATTTT
>13|TRBJ1-1|NA|NA|TRBV7-2
CASSLEAASGAFF
TGTGCCAGCAGCTTAGAGGCAGCATCTGGAGCTTTCTTT
>16|TRBJ1-1|TRBD1|few|TRBV6-6
CASSYSLGQGHTEAFF
TGTGCCAGCAGTTACTCCCTGGGACAGGGTCACACTGAAGCTTTCTTT
>13|TRBJ2-7|TRBD2|few|TRBV7-9
CASSHGGSYEQYF
TGTGCCAGCAGTCACGGGGGGTCCTACGAGCAGTACTTC
>12|TRBJ2-3|NA|NA|TRBV10-3
CAISSSQGTQYF
TGTGCCATCAGCTCCTCCCAGGGGACGCAGTATTTT
>15|TRBJ2-5|NA|NA|TRBV4-1
CASSQEGPGEETQYF
TGCGCCAGCAGCCAAGAGGGCCCGGGGGAAGAGACCCAGTACTTC
>16|TRBJ2-1|NA|few|TRBV7-3
CASSLDGDWGYNEQFF
TGTGCCAGCAGCTTAGACGGGGACTGGGGGTACAATGAGCAGTTCTTC
>13|TRBJ2-1|NA|many|TRBV4-1
CASSGRWGNEQFF
TGCGCCAGCAGCGGGCGATGGGGCAATGAGCAGTTCTTC
>14|TRBJ1-2|TRBD1|NA|TRBV10-3
CASLTGGMDYGYTF
TGTGCCTCCCTAACAGGGGGCATGGACTATGGCTACACCTTC
>18|TRBJ2-2|TRBD2|once|TRBV4-2
CASSQDVASGGNTGELFF
TGTGCCAGCAGCCAAGATGTGGCTAGCGGGGGAAACACCGGGGAGCTGTTTTTT
>13|TRBJ1-5|NA|NA|TRBV20-1
CSARDRTGRPQHF
TGCAGTGCTAGAGACCGCACCGGGCGGCCCCAGCATTTT
>15|TRBJ2-7|NA|NA|TRBV5-1
CASSLARGSRYEQYF
TGCGCCAGCAGCTTGGCCCGCGGCAGCAGGTACGAGCAGTACTTC
>17|TRBJ1-6|TRBD1|NA|TRBV7-2
CASSLEVGTGGDSPLHF
TGTGCCAGCAGCTTAGAGGTGGGGACAGGGGGAGATTCACCCCTCCACTTT
>11|TRBJ2-1|NA|few|TRBV20-1
CSASPGDEQFF
TGCAGTGCTAGTCCCGGCGATGAGCAGTTCTTC
>16|TRBJ2-2|NA|NA|TRBV11-2
CASSPRGAQHTGELFF
TGTGCCAGCAGCCCGCGCGGAGCACAGCACACCGGGGAGCTGTTTTTT
>13|TRBJ1-2|NA|NA|TRBV30
CAWSGYLEARYTF
TGTGCCTGGAGTGGCTACTTAGAGGCCCGCTACACCTTC
>15|TRBJ2-1|TRBD2|many|TRBV12-3/TRBV12-4
CASSGTGTSGYEQFF
TGTGCCAGCAGTGGGACCGGGACTAGCGGGTATGAGCAGTTCTTC
>12|TRBJ2-7|NA|NA|TRBV20-1
CSARKGVYEQYF
TGCAGTGCTCGTAAGGGAGTCTACGAGCAGTACTTC
>16|TRBJ2-6|NA|NA|TRBV13
CASSSRYDSGANVLTF
TGTGCCAGCAGCTCCAGATACGACTCTGGGGCCAACGTCCTGACTTTC
>16|TRBJ2-5|NA|few|TRBV29-1
CSVEIGWRIPGETQYF
TGCAGCGTTGAAATAGGGTGGCGGATCCCCGGAGAGACCCAGTACTTC
>16|TRBJ2-4|NA|NA|TRBV6-1
CASSEARLLAKNIQYF
TGTGCCAGCAGTGAAGCGCGCCTCCTAGCCAAAAACATTCAGTACTTC
>12|TRBJ2-7|NA|NA|TRBV5-1
CASHGVGDEQYF
TGCGCCAGCCACGGGGTCGGGGACGAGCAGTACTTC
>11|TRBJ2-1|NA|NA|TRBV6-5
CASRRNNEQFF
TGTGCCAGCAGGCGTAACAATGAGCAGTTCTTC
>12|TRBJ2-7|NA|NA|TRBV6-5
CASRSFSYEQYF
TGTGCCAGCAGGAGCTTCTCCTACGAGCAGTACTTC
>15|TRBJ2-3|TRBD1|NA|TRBV20-1
CSARGTGPDTDTQYF
TGCAGTGCTAGAGGGACAGGGCCGGACACAGATACGCAGTATTTT
>14|TRBJ2-3|NA|few|TRBV7-2
CASSLDLGPDTQYF
TGTGCCAGCAGCTTAGATCTGGGGCCAGATACGCAGTATTTT
>12|TRBJ1-2|NA|NA|TRBV12-3/TRBV12-4
CASSFADYGYTF
TGTGCCAGCAGTTTTGCGGACTATGGCTACACCTTC
>15|TRBJ1-6|NA|NA|TRBV6-6
CASSHPSGYNSPLHF
TGTGCCAGCAGTCACCCTTCGGGATATAATTCACCCCTCCACTTT
>12|TRBJ2-1|NA|NA|TRBV5-1
CASSLKLDEQFF
TGCGCCAGCAGCCTGAAGTTGGATGAGCAGTTCTTC
>19|TRBJ2-6|NA|NA|TRBV19
CASSRARDSTYSGANVLTF
TGTGCCAGTAGTAGAGCCAGGGACTCCACCTACTCTGGGGCCAACGTCCTGACTTTC
>15|TRBJ2-1|NA|NA|TRBV18
CASSTINYSGNEQFF
TGTGCCAGCTCAACCATAAATTACAGTGGGAATGAGCAGTTCTTC
>15|TRBJ2-1|TRBD2|NA|TRBV12-3/TRBV12-4
CASSLGGRALNEQFF
TGTGCCAGCAGTTTAGGAGGGAGGGCTTTAAATGAGCAGTTCTTC
>14|TRBJ2-5|NA|NA|TRBV20-1
CSAGPRLVPETQYF
TGCAGTGCTGGTCCGAGACTAGTGCCAGAGACCCAGTACTTC